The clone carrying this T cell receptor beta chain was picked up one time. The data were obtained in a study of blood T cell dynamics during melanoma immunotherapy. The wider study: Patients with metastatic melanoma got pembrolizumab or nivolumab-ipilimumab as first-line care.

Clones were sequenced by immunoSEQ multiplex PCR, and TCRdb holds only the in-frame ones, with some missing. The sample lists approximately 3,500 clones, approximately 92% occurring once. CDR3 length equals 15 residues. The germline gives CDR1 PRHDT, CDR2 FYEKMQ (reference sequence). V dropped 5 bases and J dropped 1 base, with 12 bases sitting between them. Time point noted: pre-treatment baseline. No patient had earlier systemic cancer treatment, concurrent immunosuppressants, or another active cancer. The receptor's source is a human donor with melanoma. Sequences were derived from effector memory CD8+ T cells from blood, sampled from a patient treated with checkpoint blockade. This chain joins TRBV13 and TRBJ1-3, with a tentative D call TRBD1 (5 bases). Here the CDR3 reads CASSPRSGSGNTIYF. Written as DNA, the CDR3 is TGTGCCAGCAGCCCACGGTCAGGGTCTGGAAACACCATATATTTT.